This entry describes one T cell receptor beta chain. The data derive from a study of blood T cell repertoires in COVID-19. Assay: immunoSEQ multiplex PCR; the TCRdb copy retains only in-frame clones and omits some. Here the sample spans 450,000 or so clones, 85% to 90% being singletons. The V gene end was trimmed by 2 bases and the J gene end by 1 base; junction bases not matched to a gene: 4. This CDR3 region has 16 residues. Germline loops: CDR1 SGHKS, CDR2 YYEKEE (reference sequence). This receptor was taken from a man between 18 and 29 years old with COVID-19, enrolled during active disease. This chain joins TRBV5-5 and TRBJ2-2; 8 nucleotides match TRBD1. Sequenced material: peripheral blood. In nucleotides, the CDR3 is TGTGCCAGCAGCTTAAGGACAGGGATGAACACCGGGGAGCTGTTTTTT. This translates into CASSLRTGMNTGELFF.